The source of this T cell receptor (beta chain) is a study of identical twins. Study-wide results and limits: Low generation-probability sequences were in excess among twin-shared out-of-frame alpha sequences. Conclusions came from cross-sectional statistical analysis, not from following the same donors.

A few counts support this clonotype. Its specificity is unknown. cDNA carried unique molecular identifiers, and a universal primer site was added by template switching. In TCRdb, the 5' RACE reads were re-called with MiXCR into one record per CDR3 protein. The sample has some 600,000 distinct CDR3 sequences, about 7% seen once. V shed 2 bases, J shed 10 bases, and the junction held 7 bases outside the gene matches. The germline V gene has CDR1 MNHEY and CDR2 SMNVEV (reference sequence). This CDR3 is 15 amino acids long. The same specimen was also included in a second study, on yellow fever vaccine responses in identical twins.

The chain joins TRBV27 to TRBJ1-6; 8 bases align to TRBD1. Specimen: PBMCs. This TCR was sampled from a woman under 30 in good health. The CDR3, as DNA: TGTGCCAGCAGTTTAGGCGCAGGGGGCGGCTCACCCCTCCACTTT. This gives the protein CASSLGAGGGSPLHF.